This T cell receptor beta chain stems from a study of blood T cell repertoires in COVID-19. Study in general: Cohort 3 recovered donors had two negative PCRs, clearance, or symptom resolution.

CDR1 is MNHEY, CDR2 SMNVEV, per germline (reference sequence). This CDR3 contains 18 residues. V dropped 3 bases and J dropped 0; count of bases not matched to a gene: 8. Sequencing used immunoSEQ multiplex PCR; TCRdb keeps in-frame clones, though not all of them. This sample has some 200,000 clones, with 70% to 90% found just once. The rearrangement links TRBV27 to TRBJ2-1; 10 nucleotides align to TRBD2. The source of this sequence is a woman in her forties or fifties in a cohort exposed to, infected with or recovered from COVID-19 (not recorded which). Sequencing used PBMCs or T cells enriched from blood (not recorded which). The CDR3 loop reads CASSLLAGGFSSYNEQFF. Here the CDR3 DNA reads TGTGCCAGCAGTTTGTTAGCGGGGGGCTTTAGCTCCTACAATGAGCAGTTCTTC.